This T cell receptor beta chain was recorded in a study of blood T cells in healthy people across ages (dated by TCRdb to about 2015). Regarding the study in general: Template switching captured roughly one uniquely barcoded TCR beta cDNA molecule per two T cells in model experiments. The donors were split into four age groups: young (average around 15 years), middle-aged (roughly 39), aged (about 56) and long-lived (under 90). For two donors (one aged 18 to 30 and one aged 80 or older), the study analyzed two additional independent replicas of 1 million unique cDNA reads from the same blood draw. To avoid experimental bias, donors of different ages were randomly spread across the sequencing lanes. The study measured age-related changes in TCR beta repertoire diversity using deep sequencing normalized with unique cDNA molecular identifiers.

The paper's findings and limits, for the study overall: Because donor CMV infection status was unknown, age-related changes in expanded clonotypes were potentially confounded. As age increased, observed TCR beta diversity per million T cells dropped in a roughly linear way, and a significant reduction was already evident by age around 41. A strong correlation was found between observed TCR beta diversity and the percentage of naive T cells measured by flow cytometry. Compared with the aged group, more naive CD4+ T cells, fewer expanded clones and increased TCR diversity were shown by the long-lived group, suggesting age selection. Total diversity estimates from one million sequenced T cells were considered lower bounds and underestimates. Since profiling was done on bulk unsorted PBMCs, naive and antigen-experienced compartments could not be conclusively compared.

This clonotype was counted between two and nine times. What antigen it recognizes has not been identified. No base-level quality is on record; no much larger clone is a single base apart. Trimming removed 3 bases from V and 2 bases from J; the gene matches leave 6 bases unexplained. Via the germline V gene, CDR1 is LGHNA and CDR2 YNFKEQ. The CDR3 starts with the cysteine, ends with the phenylalanine, and has 16 residues. Only the CDR3 DNA stays, 48 bases, in frame from base 1. Donors were 35 to 40 systemically healthy Caucasian individuals from Russia aged roughly 6 to 95 years. Each donor gave 8.5 to 10 milliliters of peripheral blood, collected into EDTA-treated Vacutainer tubes. PBMCs were isolated by Ficoll-Paque density-gradient centrifugation, with at least 6 million obtained per sample. Trizol reagent was used to extract total RNA from the PBMCs, yielding at least 5.5 micrograms per sample. Naive CD45RAhigh/CD27high T cell percentages were measured by flow cytometry on a PBMC aliquot from every donor.

To prepare the library, 5' RACE was applied. The listed sequencing device is Illumina HiSeq 2500. The second PCR ran for about 6 to 11 cycles and used a J-beta primer mix along with a sample-barcoded 5' primer. Each TCR beta cDNA molecule received a unique molecular identifier from a template-switch 5' adaptor carrying 12 random nucleotides. Each sample yielded at least 2.5 million CDR3-containing paired-end reads. All of the RNA was converted into first-strand cDNA using the Mint cDNA synthesis kit, with a TRBC-specific oligonucleotide serving as the primer. All cDNA was treated with uracil-DNA glycosylase and then went through a first 18-cycle PCR with the universal primers M1SS and BC2_uni_R. The paper's data handling went like this. Each sample was normalized by randomly selecting 1 million high-quality reads, each carrying a distinct molecular identifier. Reads sharing molecular identifiers were discarded rather than binned into consensus sequences. MiTCR, set to a Q25 quality threshold and the strictest error-elimination algorithm, was used for CDR3 identification, clonotype clustering and error correction. A nonparametric unseen species model with Euler transformation was used to estimate a lower bound on total TCR beta diversity. TCRdb ran its own pipeline on the public reads, namely fastp trimming at Q25 and MiXCR clone calling, and kept in-frame beta chains. A single entry per CDR3 protein holds the most common genes and DNA from its merged rows. The V and J calls, along with clone size, are taken from TCRdb and not from the paper's own processing. The sample data list hundreds of thousands of distinct CDR3 sequences, and about half of these were observed just once. The top ten clones comprise 15% to 20% of the sample.

Source material: blood. The chain links TRBV4-2 with TRBJ2-7; 11 central nucleotides agree with TRBD2. The TCR comes from a man older than 75 in good health. Here the CDR3 is given as CASSQTIAGGPYEQYF. The DNA sequence is TGTGCCAGCAGCCAGACTATAGCGGGAGGGCCCTACGAGCAGTACTTC.